This is a list of T cell receptor beta chains from one sample in a study of shared clonotypes between healthy human individuals. Assay used: immunoSEQ multiplex PCR; TCRdb lists only in-frame clones, some missing. The table lists some 2.3 million clones, approximately 95% of them singletons, with about 0.41% in the top ten. The specimen was naive CD4+ T cells from PBMCs. These receptors were obtained from a man between 18 and 29 years old in good health. Some clones in this sample may be carry-over from other donors' samples. The CDR3 runs from the conserved cysteine through the conserved F or W. The D gene is left open where the match is weak. Where a row states a size, it is once, few, many or the class of an expanded clone; other rows omit it.

v_call: TRBV9
clone_size: once
j_call: TRBJ1-3
d_call: -
cdr3_nt: TGTGCCAGCAGCGTAGGTCGAGGTTTCGGAAACACCATATATTTT
cdr3_aa: CASSVGRGFGNTIYF

v_call: TRBV11-1
clone_size: -
j_call: TRBJ2-7
d_call: TRBD2
cdr3_nt: TGTGCCAGCAGCTTAGGTGGGGCAGCGGGGAACGAGCAGTACTTC
cdr3_aa: CASSLGGAAGNEQYF

v_call: TRBV5-1
clone_size: -
j_call: TRBJ2-5
d_call: -
cdr3_nt: TGCGCCAGCAGCACCGAACAGGGAGGCCAGTACTTC
cdr3_aa: CASSTEQGGQYF

v_call: TRBV6-5
clone_size: -
j_call: TRBJ2-7
d_call: -
cdr3_nt: TGTGCCAGCAGTTACTCGTCTAGTGTGTTGTACTACGAGCAGTACTTC
cdr3_aa: CASSYSSSVLYYEQYF

v_call: TRBV19
clone_size: -
j_call: TRBJ1-1
d_call: -
cdr3_nt: TGTGCCAGTAGTATAAGGCCCCCAACTTACGGGTTGAACACTGAAGCTTTCTTT
cdr3_aa: CASSIRPPTYGLNTEAFF

v_call: TRBV5-1
clone_size: -
j_call: TRBJ2-7
d_call: -
cdr3_nt: TGCGCCAGCAGCTACCAGTGGGGCGGTTTGGGCGAGCAGTACTTC
cdr3_aa: CASSYQWGGLGEQYF

v_call: TRBV6-4
clone_size: -
j_call: TRBJ1-2
d_call: -
cdr3_nt: TGTGCCAGCAGTGACTCAAACCGGGGGGCCTACACCTTC
cdr3_aa: CASSDSNRGAYTF

v_call: TRBV30
clone_size: once
j_call: TRBJ2-7
d_call: TRBD1
cdr3_nt: TGTGCCTGGAGTGTACAGGGGACCTTTTCCTACGAGCAGTACTTC
cdr3_aa: CAWSVQGTFSYEQYF

v_call: TRBV19
clone_size: -
j_call: TRBJ2-3
d_call: -
cdr3_nt: TGTGCCAGTAGTGCCGCTAGTTTCTACGATACGCAGTATTTT
cdr3_aa: CASSAASFYDTQYF

v_call: TRBV27
clone_size: -
j_call: TRBJ1-2
d_call: -
cdr3_nt: TGTGCCAGCAGTTTAACTGAGAACTATGGCTACACCTTC
cdr3_aa: CASSLTENYGYTF

v_call: TRBV30
clone_size: -
j_call: TRBJ2-7
d_call: -
cdr3_nt: TGTGCCTGGAGTGCCGACAGGCTCAACGAGCAGTACTTC
cdr3_aa: CAWSADRLNEQYF

v_call: TRBV2
clone_size: -
j_call: TRBJ2-6
d_call: -
cdr3_nt: TGTGCCAGCAGAATTAGGCGCGGCGTCCTGACTTTC
cdr3_aa: CASRIRRGVLTF

v_call: TRBV20-1
clone_size: -
j_call: TRBJ2-1
d_call: -
cdr3_nt: TGCAGTGCTGACCCTCCGGGTGAGCAGTTCTTC
cdr3_aa: CSADPPGEQFF

v_call: TRBV11-2
clone_size: -
j_call: TRBJ1-2
d_call: -
cdr3_nt: TGTGCCAGCAGCTTAGTTCAGGGAGTAGACACCTTC
cdr3_aa: CASSLVQGVDTF

v_call: TRBV7-2
clone_size: -
j_call: TRBJ2-1
d_call: TRBD2
cdr3_nt: TGTGCCAGCAGCTTAAGGGCGGGAGATTTGAATGAGCAGTTCTTC
cdr3_aa: CASSLRAGDLNEQFF

v_call: TRBV7-8
clone_size: -
j_call: TRBJ2-7
d_call: TRBD2
cdr3_nt: TGTGCCAGCAGCCTCGGACTAGCGGGGGTCGCCTACGAGCAGTACTTC
cdr3_aa: CASSLGLAGVAYEQYF

v_call: TRBV11-2
clone_size: -
j_call: TRBJ2-7
d_call: -
cdr3_nt: TGTGCCAGCAGCTTAGAAGGGAGGACGAGCTACGAGCAGTACTTC
cdr3_aa: CASSLEGRTSYEQYF

v_call: TRBV6-1
clone_size: -
j_call: TRBJ2-3
d_call: -
cdr3_nt: TGTGCCAGCAGTGAATACAGGGCCACAGATACGCAGTATTTT
cdr3_aa: CASSEYRATDTQYF

v_call: TRBV19
clone_size: -
j_call: TRBJ2-1
d_call: -
cdr3_nt: TGTGCCAGTAGTATAGAGAATGGGGTATACAATGAGCAGTTCTTC
cdr3_aa: CASSIENGVYNEQFF

v_call: TRBV7-3
clone_size: -
j_call: TRBJ2-1
d_call: -
cdr3_nt: TGTGCCAGCAGCTTACTAGCTCGCAATGAGCAGTTCTTC
cdr3_aa: CASSLLARNEQFF

v_call: TRBV7-3
clone_size: -
j_call: TRBJ2-3
d_call: -
cdr3_nt: TGTGCCAGCAGCCTAAACAGGGCCGGCACAGATACGCAGTATTTT
cdr3_aa: CASSLNRAGTDTQYF

v_call: TRBV27
clone_size: -
j_call: TRBJ2-7
d_call: -
cdr3_nt: TGTGCCAGCAGTGAGCGCGGTAGGGAGGAGCAGTACTTC
cdr3_aa: CASSERGREEQYF

v_call: TRBV15
clone_size: -
j_call: TRBJ1-3
d_call: -
cdr3_nt: TGTGCCACCAGCAGAGATAGCAGGGGATACACCATATATTTT
cdr3_aa: CATSRDSRGYTIYF

v_call: TRBV5-1
clone_size: -
j_call: TRBJ2-3
d_call: TRBD2
cdr3_nt: TGCGCCAGCCGCCGGGAGGGGGCAGATACGCAGTATTTT
cdr3_aa: CASRREGADTQYF

v_call: TRBV5-1
clone_size: -
j_call: TRBJ1-1
d_call: TRBD1
cdr3_nt: TGCGCCAGCAGCCAACAAGGGGGCGTAGTCACTGAAGCTTTCTTT
cdr3_aa: CASSQQGGVVTEAFF

v_call: TRBV7-3
clone_size: -
j_call: TRBJ2-7
d_call: TRBD2
cdr3_nt: TGTGCCAGCAGCTTAATCGCAGCGGGAGTGGGCGAGCAGTACTTC
cdr3_aa: CASSLIAAGVGEQYF

v_call: TRBV6-1
clone_size: once
j_call: TRBJ2-5
d_call: TRBD1
cdr3_nt: TGTGCCAGCAGACCACCCGGGACAGGTGGCGAGACCCAGTACTTC
cdr3_aa: CASRPPGTGGETQYF

v_call: TRBV4-1
clone_size: -
j_call: TRBJ1-2
d_call: TRBD1
cdr3_nt: TGCGCCAGCACGTTCTCGGGACAGGGAGGTGGCGGCTACACCTTC
cdr3_aa: CASTFSGQGGGGYTF

v_call: TRBV19
clone_size: -
j_call: TRBJ1-3
d_call: -
cdr3_nt: TGTGCCAGTACGTTCTGGGATTTGGGAAACACCATATATTTT
cdr3_aa: CASTFWDLGNTIYF

v_call: TRBV5-1
clone_size: -
j_call: TRBJ1-2
d_call: TRBD1
cdr3_nt: TGCGCCAGCAGCTCGTCGACAGGGGACTATGGCTACACCTTC
cdr3_aa: CASSSSTGDYGYTF

v_call: TRBV29-1
clone_size: -
j_call: TRBJ2-5
d_call: TRBD1
cdr3_nt: TGCAGCGTCCTGACAGGGGCGCAAGAGACCCAGTACTTC
cdr3_aa: CSVLTGAQETQYF

v_call: TRBV28
clone_size: -
j_call: TRBJ1-2
d_call: TRBD1
cdr3_nt: TGTGCCAGCAGTTTAGGTGGGCAGGGGGCGGGCGGCTACACCTTC
cdr3_aa: CASSLGGQGAGGYTF

v_call: TRBV28
clone_size: once
j_call: TRBJ1-1
d_call: -
cdr3_nt: TGTGCCAGCAGTTTATGGGACCTTGGGGGCGATGAAGCTTTCTTT
cdr3_aa: CASSLWDLGGDEAFF

v_call: TRBV5-8
clone_size: -
j_call: TRBJ2-2
d_call: TRBD2
cdr3_nt: TGTGCCAGCAGCTGGCTAGCGGATACGAACACCGGGGAGCTGTTTTTT
cdr3_aa: CASSWLADTNTGELFF

v_call: TRBV5-1
clone_size: -
j_call: TRBJ2-7
d_call: -
cdr3_nt: TGCGCCAGCAGCTTGGCCAGGGGGGAGGCAACCTACGAGCAGTACTTC
cdr3_aa: CASSLARGEATYEQYF

v_call: TRBV5-1
clone_size: -
j_call: TRBJ1-3
d_call: TRBD1
cdr3_nt: TGCGCCAGCAGCTCGCAGCTGGGACAGACTGGAAACACCATATATTTT
cdr3_aa: CASSSQLGQTGNTIYF

v_call: TRBV7-2
clone_size: -
j_call: TRBJ1-2
d_call: TRBD1
cdr3_nt: TGTGCCAGCAGCCAAGAGACAGGGGGAAGCTATGGCTACACCTTC
cdr3_aa: CASSQETGGSYGYTF

v_call: TRBV5-1
clone_size: -
j_call: TRBJ2-3
d_call: -
cdr3_nt: TGCGCCAGCAGCTTGGGAATAGCGGCAATCACAGATACGCAGTATTTT
cdr3_aa: CASSLGIAAITDTQYF

v_call: TRBV6-6
clone_size: -
j_call: TRBJ1-3
d_call: TRBD1
cdr3_nt: TGTGCCAGCAGGGACAGGTACAGCTCTGGAAACACCATATATTTT
cdr3_aa: CASRDRYSSGNTIYF

v_call: TRBV28
clone_size: once
j_call: TRBJ1-3
d_call: TRBD1
cdr3_nt: TGTGCCAGCAGTTTTCTACAGGGGGGCTCTGGAAACACCATATATTTT
cdr3_aa: CASSFLQGGSGNTIYF

v_call: TRBV5-1
clone_size: -
j_call: TRBJ1-5
d_call: -
cdr3_nt: TGCGCCAGCAGCCCCCATGGGGGCAATCAGCCCCAGCATTTT
cdr3_aa: CASSPHGGNQPQHF

v_call: TRBV6-1
clone_size: -
j_call: TRBJ2-5
d_call: -
cdr3_nt: TGTGCCAGTGATGGCAACCGGGGGGAGACCCAGTACTTC
cdr3_aa: CASDGNRGETQYF

v_call: TRBV7-9
clone_size: -
j_call: TRBJ1-1
d_call: TRBD1
cdr3_nt: TGTGCCAGCAGCGCGGGACAGGAATTGATGAACACTGAAGCTTTCTTT
cdr3_aa: CASSAGQELMNTEAFF

v_call: TRBV27
clone_size: -
j_call: TRBJ2-7
d_call: -
cdr3_nt: TGTGCCAGCAGTACCCTCCAGCGCTCCTACGAGCAGTACTTC
cdr3_aa: CASSTLQRSYEQYF

v_call: TRBV10-3
clone_size: once
j_call: TRBJ2-5
d_call: TRBD2
cdr3_nt: TGTGCCATCAGTGACGGGGGAGGGCGGGAGACCCAGTACTTC
cdr3_aa: CAISDGGGRETQYF

v_call: TRBV11-2
clone_size: -
j_call: TRBJ2-1
d_call: -
cdr3_nt: TGTGCCAGCAGCTTAGGTTCCAGTAGGAACTACAATGAGCAGTTCTTC
cdr3_aa: CASSLGSSRNYNEQFF

v_call: TRBV5-1
clone_size: -
j_call: TRBJ1-4
d_call: TRBD1
cdr3_nt: TGCGCCAGCAGCTTTGGGACAGGGGGACAAAATGAAAAACTGTTTTTT
cdr3_aa: CASSFGTGGQNEKLFF

v_call: TRBV30
clone_size: -
j_call: TRBJ2-4
d_call: TRBD1
cdr3_nt: TGTGCCTGGAGTGTACTGGGACAGCGAATCAAAAACATTCAGTACTTC
cdr3_aa: CAWSVLGQRIKNIQYF

v_call: TRBV12-2
clone_size: few
j_call: TRBJ2-7
d_call: -
cdr3_nt: TGTGCAAGTCGCTTACGGGACAGGTCCCACGAGCAGTACTTC
cdr3_aa: CASRLRDRSHEQYF

v_call: TRBV5-1
clone_size: -
j_call: TRBJ2-3
d_call: TRBD2
cdr3_nt: TGCGCCAGTACCCGGACTAGCGGAACGGTCACAGATACGCAGTATTTT
cdr3_aa: CASTRTSGTVTDTQYF

v_call: TRBV5-5
clone_size: -
j_call: TRBJ2-2
d_call: -
cdr3_nt: TGTGCCAGCAGCCCGGTGGGAGCGCGAATCACCGGGGAGCTGTTTTTT
cdr3_aa: CASSPVGARITGELFF

v_call: TRBV7-9
clone_size: -
j_call: TRBJ2-1
d_call: TRBD2
cdr3_nt: TGTGCCAGCAGCTCCTGGGCCCTAGCGGGAGGGAATGAGCAGTTCTTC
cdr3_aa: CASSSWALAGGNEQFF

v_call: TRBV28
clone_size: -
j_call: TRBJ1-2
d_call: TRBD1
cdr3_nt: TGTGCCAGCAGTCCCTCGGGACAGGGGTTCAACTATGGCTACACCTTC
cdr3_aa: CASSPSGQGFNYGYTF

v_call: TRBV18
clone_size: -
j_call: TRBJ2-1
d_call: -
cdr3_nt: TGTGCCAGCTCACCTGCAGCCGACCGGTCCTACAATGAGCAGTTCTTC
cdr3_aa: CASSPAADRSYNEQFF

v_call: TRBV27
clone_size: -
j_call: TRBJ2-7
d_call: -
cdr3_nt: TGTGCCAGCAGTCGCCTATTGACTAATCCGAGCTCCTACGAGCAGTACTTC
cdr3_aa: CASSRLLTNPSSYEQYF